A single sample gave rise to the 27 T cell receptor beta chains below, sequenced in a study of T cells in Graves' hyperthyroidism and ophthalmopathy. There were TCR beta CDR3 regions amplified from RNA transcripts. The primer set for the first-round RT-PCR of the TCR CDR3 was HTBI. TCRdb reprocessed the multiplex PCR reads with MiXCR, giving one entry per CDR3 protein. Here the sample spans roughly 280,000 distinct CDR3 sequences, 15% to 20% being singletons. The source material was blood. These receptors originate from a woman aged 55-69 years with Graves' ophthalmopathy.

This clonotype has ten or more counts. The gene calls are TRBV2 and TRBJ1-4, with a tentative D call TRBD1 (5 bases). Germline V gene sequence: CDR1 SNHLY, CDR2 FYNNEI. CDR3 length: 16 amino acids. The germline V and J ends were trimmed by 6 bases and 0 bases, with 14 bases remaining between them. This chain's CDR3 is CASSDGDFATNEKLFF. The CDR3 DNA reads TGTGCCAGCAGCGATGGGGACTTTGCAACTAATGAAAAACTGTTTTTT.

This clonotype was observed at least ten times. V and J are TRBV6-1 and TRBJ2-7, with D perhaps given as TRBD1 or TRBD2 (5 bases each). The CDR3 length is 14 residues. Germline V CDR1 and CDR2: MNHNS, SASEGT. V shed 7 bases and J shed 6 bases, with 19 bases lying between them. CDR3 bases: TGTGCCAGCACTCCGGGGCCCCACGTAGGCGAGCAGTACTTC. The encoded protein is CASTPGPHVGEQYF.

This clonotype was found many times. This sequence joins TRBV3-1 and TRBJ1-5; no firm D call. Germline-derived CDR1 and CDR2 are LGHDT and YNNKEL (reference sequence). The ends were cut back, 1 base at V and 6 bases at J, with 4 bases in the middle. The CDR3 consists of 12 residues. CDR3 DNA sequence: TGTGCCAGCAGCCAAGGAGGTCAGCCCCAGCATTTT. Encoded protein: CASSQGGQPQHF. Supplemented by reference TRBV3-1 and TRBJ1-5, the full variable domain reads DTAVSQTPKYLVTQMGNDKSIKCEQNLGHDTMYWYKQDSKKFLKIMFSYNNKELIINETVPNRFSPKSPDKAHLNLHINSLELGDSAVYFCASSQGGQPQHFGDGTRLSIL.

This clonotype was seen many times. The rearrangement joins TRBV7-2 to TRBJ2-7, with 10 positions matching TRBD2. This CDR3 has 15 residues. V lost 3 bases, J lost 4 bases, and 6 bases stayed unmatched. CDR1 is SGHTA, CDR2 FQGNSA, per germline. In nucleotides, the CDR3 is TGTGCCAGCAGCTTTGGAGCGGGGGGGACTTACGAGCAGTACTTC. This sequence encodes CASSFGAGGTYEQYF.

This clonotype occurred many times. This chain links TRBV7-9 with TRBJ2-3; 7 bases fit TRBD2. The CDR3 has 15 amino acids. V lost 5 bases and J lost 2; bases outside the gene matches: 7. CDR1 and CDR2 from the germline V gene are SEHNR and FQNEAQ (reference sequence). The CDR3 sequence: CASSTTSPNTDTQYF. DNA for the CDR3: TGTGCCAGCAGCACGACTAGCCCCAACACAGATACGCAGTATTTT.

V usage is TRBV9 and J usage is TRBJ1-3; D is uncertain. Trimming pared 0 bases from V and 2 bases from J, leaving 6 bases between. CDR1 and CDR2 (germline): SGDLS, YYNGEE. CDR3 length equals 14 residues. Written as DNA, the CDR3 is TGTGCCAGCAGCGTAGATAGAGCTGGAAACACCATATATTTT. This sequence encodes CASSVDRAGNTIYF.

V usage is TRBV18 and J usage is TRBJ2-7, with D perhaps matching TRBD1 (5 bases). Germline V CDR1 and CDR2: KGHSH, LQKENI. The V end was cut by 0 bases, the J end by 2 bases, with 8 bases between. The CDR3 is made up of 14 amino acids. For the CDR3, the DNA is TGTGCCAGCTCACCACCGGCAGGGACCTACGAGCAGTACTTC. It is translated as CASSPPAGTYEQYF.

This clonotype appeared many times. The chain is built from TRBV5-1 and TRBJ2-1; tentative D call: TRBD1 (5 bases). CDR3 size: 14 residues. Germline V gene sequence: CDR1 SGHRS, CDR2 YFSETQ. V gave up 0 bases and J gave up 4 bases, with 8 bases separating them. CDR3 bases: TGCGCCAGCAGCTTGGACAGGAGATACAATGAGCAGTTCTTC. It is translated as CASSLDRRYNEQFF.

At least ten counts were recorded for this clonotype. CDR3 residues: CASSPRGQPQHF. CDR3 nucleotides: TGTGCCAGCAGCCCCAGGGGGCAGCCCCAGCATTTT. The V gene is TRBV12-3 or TRBV12-4, the J gene TRBJ1-5, with 7 nucleotides matching TRBD1. Trimming took 6 bases from V and 7 from J; bases not matched to a gene: 3. The CDR3 has 12 residues.

This clonotype has ten or more counts. The CDR3 DNA is TGTGCCAGCAGCTTGGGGGCACTAGCGGGGGGATACAATGAGCAGTTCTTC. As protein: CASSLGALAGGYNEQFF. V gene TRBV5-8 combines with J gene TRBJ2-1; TRBD2 agrees at 12 bases. In germline, CDR1 is SGHTS, CDR2 YDEGEE. This CDR3 spans 17 amino acids. J was trimmed by 4 bases and V by 0 bases; bases with no gene match: 5.

Many counts were recorded for this clonotype. Here the CDR3 DNA reads TGCGCCAGCAGCTTGGAACTAGCGGGAGGGCTCGGCAAAAACATTCAGTACTTC. Amino acid sequence: CASSLELAGGLGKNIQYF. V usage is TRBV5-1 and J usage is TRBJ2-4, with 13 bases that match TRBD2. Germline assignment: CDR1 SGHRS and CDR2 YFSETQ. This CDR3 is 18 amino acids long. V dropped 0 bases and J dropped 3; count of bases not matched to a gene: 6.

This clonotype showed up just a few times. In DNA, the CDR3 is TGTGCCAGCAGCCAAGAGGCGAGGTCACCCCTCCACTTT. Encoded protein: CASSQEARSPLHF. The chain carries TRBV3-1 and TRBJ1-6; no firm D call. Deletions cut 0 bases from V and 10 bases from J, with 7 bases between. The CDR3 sequence is 13 residues long. Germline lookup yields CDR1 LGHDT and CDR2 YNNKEL (reference sequence).

A remark on this clonotype: A much larger clone lies a single base off, so this may be a read error. The chain employs TRBV18 and TRBJ2-7; 7 bases fit TRBD1. The CDR3 spans 14 residues. The germline CDR1 and CDR2 sequences are KGHSH and LQKENI. In nucleotides, the CDR3 is TGTGCCAGCTCACCGGCGACAGGGCGGTACGAGCAGCACTTC. This gives the protein CASSPATGRYEQHF.

Comment on this clonotype: A much more abundant neighbour one base away suggests this may be a read error. This chain joins TRBV3-1 and TRBJ1-2, with 8 bases fitting TRBD1. The CDR3 extends over 14 amino acids. Germline CDR1 LGHDT, CDR2 YNNKEL (reference sequence). J gave up 4 bases and V 4 bases, and 5 bases lay outside the gene matches. The CDR3 DNA sequence: TGTGCCAGCAGCCGATCTGGACAGGGCTATGGCTACACCTTC. Its protein is CASSRSGQGYGYTF.

This clonotype has ten or more counts. The chain has TRBV20-1 and TRBJ1-5; D might be TRBD1 (5 bases). The germline CDR1 and CDR2 sequences are DFQATT and SNEGSKA (reference sequence). Trimming took off 6 bases at V and 4 bases at J, with 13 bases between the two ends. This CDR3 region has 13 residues. The CDR3 nucleotides read TGCAGTGCCATTGACAGCGCGAATCAGCCCCAGCATTTT. The encoded protein is CSAIDSANQPQHF.

This clonotype was counted many times. The DNA for the CDR3 is TGTGCCAGCAGTTTAGAGCCGGGAGGCCAGCCCCAGCATTTT. This sequence encodes CASSLEPGGQPQHF. The chain recombines TRBV27 with TRBJ1-5; no firm D call. Between the trimmed V and J ends, which lost 2 bases and 7 bases, there was a span of 12 bases. Germline CDR1 MNHEY, CDR2 SMNVEV (reference sequence). This CDR3 contains 14 residues.

This clonotype was seen many times. The chain links TRBV7-2 to TRBJ2-7, with D possibly being TRBD1 or TRBD2 (7 bases each). Germline loops: CDR1 SGHTA, CDR2 FQGNSA. The CDR3 covers 18 residues. V was pared by 8 bases and J by 5 bases, with 31 bases between. The chain's CDR3 is CASFQGVGRGGGADEQYF. The DNA for the CDR3 is TGTGCCAGCTTCCAGGGGGTTGGGCGCGGCGGGGGAGCGGACGAGCAGTACTTC. Drawing the rest from reference TRBV7-2 and TRBJ2-7, the complete variable domain is GAGVSQSPSNKVTEKGKDVELRCDPISGHTALYWYRQSLGQGLEFLIYFQGNSAPDKSGLPSDRFSAERTGGSVSTLTIQRTQQEDSAVYLCASFQGVGRGGGADEQYFGPGTRLTVT.

The chain combines TRBV2 with TRBJ2-1; a weak D match, TRBD2 (5 bases). This CDR3 has 15 amino acids. V lost 6 bases and J lost 2, with 14 bases in between. Germline V lookup: CDR1 SNHLY, CDR2 FYNNEI. CDR3: CASSPEGFAYNEQFF. CDR3 sequence (DNA): TGTGCCAGCAGCCCTGAGGGCTTCGCCTACAATGAGCAGTTCTTC.

This clonotype turned up a few times. This sequence joins TRBV7-2 and TRBJ2-7, with a possible D match to TRBD2 (6 bases). Germline CDR1 and CDR2: SGHTA and FQGNSA. The CDR3 has 12 residues. V lost 6 bases and J lost 4, with 10 bases in between. In DNA form, the CDR3 reads TGTGCCAGCAGTCGCCGGGGGTACGAGCAGTACTTC. It codes for CASSRRGYEQYF.

This clonotype was recorded at least ten times. The gene calls are TRBV12-3 or TRBV12-4 and TRBJ2-3; D is unresolved. The V and J ends lost 3 bases and 6 bases respectively, with 10 bases between them. The CDR3 is 13 amino acids. DNA for the CDR3: TGTGCCAGCAGTTTTTTGACCGCCGATACGCAGTATTTT. Its translation: CASSFLTADTQYF.

Many counts were recorded for this clonotype. The chain has TRBV18 and TRBJ2-7; TRBD1 matches 7 bases. This CDR3 has 15 amino acids. The V gene's germline CDR1 is KGHSH and CDR2 LQKENI. V was clipped by 6 bases and J by 6 bases; unmatched bases: 14. The CDR3 here is CASSSSLGGLGEQYF. CDR3 nucleotide sequence: TGTGCCAGCTCCTCCAGTTTAGGGGGCTTAGGCGAGCAGTACTTC.

As concerns this clonotype: A junction boundary mismatches the germline segment, possibly from a read error. V is TRBV27 and J is TRBJ2-5, with a tentative D call TRBD1 (6 bases). Germline V CDR1 and CDR2: MNHEY, SMNVEV (reference sequence). The CDR3 length is 14 residues. CDR3: CVSSWAGVQETQYF. Written as DNA, the CDR3 is TGTGTCAGCAGTTGGGCAGGGGTACAAGAGACCCAGTACTTC.

This clonotype was counted a few times. The rearrangement joins TRBV4-2 to TRBJ1-1; a possible D gene is TRBD1 (5 bases). The germline gives CDR1 LGHNA, CDR2 YNFKEQ. The CDR3 runs 12 residues. V was clipped by 6 bases and J by 10 bases, with 15 bases between them. The CDR3 protein is CASRRPAGGAFF. Here the CDR3 DNA reads TGTGCCAGCAGACGACCGGCGGGGGGAGCTTTCTTT.

Ten or more counts support this clonotype. The chain has TRBV11-2 and TRBJ1-1; the match to TRBD1 covers 7 bases. Germline CDR1 is SGHAT and CDR2 is FQNNGV. V lost 1 base, J lost 10 bases, and 12 bases stayed unmatched. The CDR3 totals 15 residues. CDR3 region: CASSLADQARQGAFF. For the CDR3, the DNA is TGTGCCAGCAGCTTAGCTGACCAGGCCCGACAGGGAGCTTTCTTT.

This clonotype was recorded at least ten times. The V and J genes are TRBV2 and TRBJ2-5; D is possibly TRBD1 (6 bases). V was shortened by 4 bases and J by 5 bases, with 11 bases between the two germline ends. Germline CDR1 and CDR2: SNHLY and FYNNEI. The CDR3 extends over 13 amino acids. CDR3 amino acids: CASSARGGETQYF. As DNA, the CDR3 is TGTGCCAGCAGTGCCAGGGGCGGTGAGACCCAGTACTTC.

This clonotype was detected a few times. The chain recombines TRBV6-2 or TRBV6-3 with TRBJ2-2; D call uncertain. Trimming cost V 7 bases and J 1 base, with 13 bases left between them. The germline V gene encodes CDR1 MNHEY and CDR2 SVGEGT. The CDR3 runs 15 residues. This CDR3 is CASKPDGRNTGELFF. The CDR3 region has the DNA TGTGCCAGCAAACCGGACGGAAGGAACACCGGGGAGCTGTTTTTT.

There are many counts of this clonotype. The gene calls are TRBV7-8 and TRBJ2-3; 7 bases line up with TRBD1. This CDR3 is built from 19 residues. V lost 0 bases to trimming and J lost 0 bases; unmatched junction nucleotides: 12. Germline V lookup: CDR1 SGHVS, CDR2 FQNEAQ. The CDR3, as DNA: TGTGCCAGCAGCTTAGCCCGGAGACTACAGGGGCCGAGCACAGATACGCAGTATTTT. Amino acids: CASSLARRLQGPSTDTQYF.